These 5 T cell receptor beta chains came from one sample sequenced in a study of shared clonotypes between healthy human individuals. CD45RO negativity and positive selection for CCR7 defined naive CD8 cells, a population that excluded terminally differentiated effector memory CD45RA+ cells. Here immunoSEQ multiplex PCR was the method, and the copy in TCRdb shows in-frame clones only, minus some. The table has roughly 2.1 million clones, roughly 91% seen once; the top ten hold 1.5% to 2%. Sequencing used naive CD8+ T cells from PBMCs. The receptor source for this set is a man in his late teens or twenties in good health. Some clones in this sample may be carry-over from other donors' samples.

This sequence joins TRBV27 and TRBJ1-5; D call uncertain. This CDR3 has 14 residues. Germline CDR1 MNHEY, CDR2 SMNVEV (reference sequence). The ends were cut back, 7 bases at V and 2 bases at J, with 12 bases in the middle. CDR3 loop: CASMDRIGNQPQHF. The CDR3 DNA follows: TGTGCCAGCATGGACCGGATCGGCAATCAGCCCCAGCATTTT.

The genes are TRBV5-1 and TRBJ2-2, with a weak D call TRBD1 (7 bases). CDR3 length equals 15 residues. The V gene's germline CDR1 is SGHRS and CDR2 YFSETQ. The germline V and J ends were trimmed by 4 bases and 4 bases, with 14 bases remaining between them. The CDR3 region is CASSHSGGGTGELFF. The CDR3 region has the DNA TGCGCCAGCAGCCACTCAGGGGGAGGCACCGGGGAGCTGTTTTTT.

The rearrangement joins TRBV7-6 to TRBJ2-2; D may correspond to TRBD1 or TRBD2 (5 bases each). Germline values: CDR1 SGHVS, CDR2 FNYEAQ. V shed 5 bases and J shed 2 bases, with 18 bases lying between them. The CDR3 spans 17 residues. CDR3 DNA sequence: TGTGCCAGCAGCAAGTACGGGGCGGGCATTAACACCGGGGAGCTGTTTTTT. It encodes CASSKYGAGINTGELFF.

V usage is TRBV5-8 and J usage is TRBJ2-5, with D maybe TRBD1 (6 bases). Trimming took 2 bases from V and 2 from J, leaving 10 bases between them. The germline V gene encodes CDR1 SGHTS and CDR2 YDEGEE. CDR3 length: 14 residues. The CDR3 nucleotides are TGTGCCAGCAGCTTTACAGGGTTTCAAGAGACCCAGTACTTC. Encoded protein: CASSFTGFQETQYF.

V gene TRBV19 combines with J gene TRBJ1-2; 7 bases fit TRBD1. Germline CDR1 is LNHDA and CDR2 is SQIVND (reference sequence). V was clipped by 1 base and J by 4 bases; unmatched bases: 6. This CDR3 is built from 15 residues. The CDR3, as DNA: TGTGCCAGTAGTATAGTCGGGACAGCCTCCTATGGCTACACCTTC. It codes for CASSIVGTASYGYTF.